This passage covers 6 T cell receptor beta chains from one sample sequenced in a study of radiation and T cells in renal cell carcinoma. TCRdb's table, derived via immunoSEQ multiplex PCR, lists solely in-frame clones and lacks some. The sample has 60,000 or so clones, approximately 80% seen once; the top ten hold around 7%. Time point in this sample: blood 4 weeks post-SBRT, at nephrectomy. Treatment of the sample: 15 Gy SBRT to primary tumor, nephrectomy 4 weeks later. The specimen was blood, collected from a patient whose treatment included radiotherapy and nephrectomy. The receptors stem from a man between 60 and 75 years old with renal cell carcinoma.

The chain recombines TRBV9 with TRBJ1-1; D is perhaps TRBD1 (5 bases). V shed 3 bases and J shed 6 bases, with 15 bases lying between them. The CDR3 consists of 14 residues. CDR1 SGDLS and CDR2 YYNGEE come from the germline V gene. The CDR3 DNA reads as TGTGCCAGCAGCGCACTTTCCGGAGGGGCTGAAGCTTTCTTT. Translating gives CASSALSGGAEAFF.

The rearrangement joins TRBV5-1 to TRBJ1-2; 9 bases agree with TRBD1. The length of the CDR3 is 13 residues. V dropped 4 bases and J dropped 4; count of bases not matched to a gene: 2. In germline, CDR1 is SGHRS, CDR2 YFSETQ. In DNA form, the CDR3 reads TGCGCCAGCAGCACGGGACAGGGCTATGGCTACACCTTC. As protein: CASSTGQGYGYTF.

The chain uses TRBV5-4 and TRBJ1-1; the match to TRBD1 covers 7 bases. The CDR3 length is 16 residues. V gave up 0 bases and J gave up 2 bases; unmatched junction bases: 7. Germline values: CDR1 SGHNT, CDR2 YYREEE (reference sequence). The CDR3 reads CASSLGPGQANTEAFF. Here the CDR3 DNA reads TGTGCCAGCAGCTTGGGACCCGGACAGGCTAACACTGAAGCTTTCTTT.

The J gene is TRBJ2-2, the V gene TRBV9; 9 nucleotides agree with TRBD1. This CDR3 contains 21 residues. V dropped 4 bases and J dropped 1; count of bases not matched to a gene: 20. The V gene's germline CDR1 is SGDLS and CDR2 YYNGEE. The CDR3 DNA reads TGTGCCAGCAGCCCTAGACATGGACAGGGGCCCTATAACTTGAACACCGGGGAGCTGTTTTTT. It yields the protein CASSPRHGQGPYNLNTGELFF.

V usage is TRBV4-3 and J usage is TRBJ2-2; D is possibly TRBD2 (6 bases). In germline, CDR1 is LGHNA, CDR2 YSLEER. The CDR3 is 14 residues long. Trimming removed 4 bases at V and 2 bases at J, with 8 bases between. DNA for the CDR3: TGCGCCAGCAGCCGGGACTCTAACACCGGGGAGCTGTTTTTT. Encoded protein: CASSRDSNTGELFF.

DNA of the CDR3: TGTGCCTGGAGGGATAGGGGTGCCAGCCCACCTAGGGAGCAGTACTTC. It codes for CAWRDRGASPPREQYF. The V call is TRBV30, the J call TRBJ2-7; D might be TRBD1 (5 bases). Trimming took off 3 bases at V and 7 bases at J, with 25 bases between the two ends. CDR3 length: 16 amino acids. Germline CDR1 reads GTSNPN; CDR2 reads SVGIG (reference sequence).